Listed below are T cell receptor beta chains from one sample, sequenced in a study of T cells after yellow fever vaccination. Each CDR3 protein is one row after TCRdb ran MiXCR on the 5' RACE reads. Of roughly 63,000 distinct CDR3 sequences in the sample, around 7.4% were seen once. The sequencing here drew on CD8+ T cells sorted from PBMCs, taken 15 days after the yellow fever booster vaccination. All receptors derive from a man aged 30 to 39 who received the YFV17D yellow fever vaccine. Both conserved end residues are part of each CDR3. D genes are given only for firm matches. The listing skips clone size in some rows; elsewhere it reads once, few, many or a size class.

J: TRBJ2-3; D: .; V: TRBV25-1; size: many; DNA: TGTGCCAGCAGTGAGCTAGTCGACCATACGCAGTATTTT; CDR3: CASSELVDHTQYF
J: TRBJ2-1; D: .; V: TRBV11-1; size: many; DNA: TGTGCCAGCAGCTTAGCGTCTTGGTCAGCGCGAGGCTCCTACAATGAGCAGTTCTTC; CDR3: CASSLASWSARGSYNEQFF
J: TRBJ2-7; D: TRBD1; V: TRBV25-1; size: many; DNA: TGTGCCAGCAGTTCATCCGGGACAGGGGCCTACGAGCAGTACTTC; CDR3: CASSSSGTGAYEQYF
J: TRBJ2-5; D: TRBD2; V: TRBV20-1; size: many; DNA: TGCAGTGCTAGGGGGTCCCGGACTAGGGAGACCCAGTACTTC; CDR3: CSARGSRTRETQYF
J: TRBJ2-1; D: .; V: TRBV29-1; size: .; DNA: TGCAGCGTAGACGAACCAAGTGGTAATGAGCAGTTCTTC; CDR3: CSVDEPSGNEQFF
J: TRBJ2-1; D: .; V: TRBV27; size: many; DNA: TGTGCCAGCAGTCCTGATAGCGGCAATGAGCAGTTCTTC; CDR3: CASSPDSGNEQFF
J: TRBJ2-7; D: .; V: TRBV29-1; size: many; DNA: TGCAGCGTTGTTTTCCAGCGCGAGCAGTACTTC; CDR3: CSVVFQREQYF
J: TRBJ2-7; D: .; V: TRBV5-1; size: once; DNA: TGCGCCAGCAGCTTAGGAGGGGACTACGAGCAGTACTTC; CDR3: CASSLGGDYEQYF
J: TRBJ2-7; D: .; V: TRBV20-1; size: many; DNA: TGCAGTGCTAGACCGAGGGACTACGAGCAGTACTTC; CDR3: CSARPRDYEQYF
J: TRBJ2-1; D: .; V: TRBV27; size: many; DNA: TGTGCCAGCAGTTTATTCATTGGTAGTGAGCAGTTCTTC; CDR3: CASSLFIGSEQFF
J: TRBJ2-7; D: .; V: TRBV20-1; size: many; DNA: TGCAGTGCTAGCGGGAGTTCGTACGAGCAGTACTTC; CDR3: CSASGSSYEQYF
J: TRBJ2-1; D: TRBD2; V: TRBV7-8; size: few; DNA: TGTGCCAGCAGCTTCGGGACTAGCGGGATCGATGAGCAGTTCTTC; CDR3: CASSFGTSGIDEQFF
J: TRBJ2-5; D: TRBD2; V: TRBV20-1; size: many; DNA: TGCAGTGCCTTTGAGACTAGCGGGAGCCAAGAGACCCAGTACTTC; CDR3: CSAFETSGSQETQYF
J: TRBJ2-1; D: .; V: TRBV3-1; size: many; DNA: TGTGCCAGCAGCCAAGGGCGGGTGGATGAGCAGTTCTTC; CDR3: CASSQGRVDEQFF
J: TRBJ2-1; D: .; V: TRBV15; size: many; DNA: TGTGCCACCAGCAGAGTAGCTCCAAATGAGCAGTTCTTC; CDR3: CATSRVAPNEQFF
J: TRBJ2-7; D: TRBD1; V: TRBV25-1; size: many; DNA: TGTGCCAGCAGTGAGGGACAGGTCCGCGAGCAGTACTTC; CDR3: CASSEGQVREQYF
J: TRBJ2-1; D: .; V: TRBV11-2; size: many; DNA: TGTGCCAGCAGCTTGGTCAGGAGCGGTGAGCAGTTCTTC; CDR3: CASSLVRSGEQFF
J: TRBJ1-1; D: .; V: TRBV12-3/TRBV12-4; size: many; DNA: TGTGCCAGCAGTTCCGCACCTGAAGCTTTCTTT; CDR3: CASSSAPEAFF
J: TRBJ1-4; D: .; V: TRBV9; size: many; DNA: TGTGCCAGCAGCAGGGGGTTTGGAATTGAAAAACTGTTTTTT; CDR3: CASSRGFGIEKLFF
J: TRBJ2-1; D: TRBD1; V: TRBV6-5; size: many; DNA: TGTGCCAGCGCGCGACAGGGAATCTACAATGAGCAGTTCTTC; CDR3: CASARQGIYNEQFF